A single count supports the clone carrying this TCR beta chain. Its target is not known. This specimen belongs to a study of cytotoxic CD8 clonotypes in ibrutinib-treated CLL. In the study overall: The patient breakdown showed roughly ten relapsed/refractory and under 16 treatment-naive cases, with under 18 IGHV unmutated. Partial responses numbered approximately 24 and complete responses 2; after a median about 72 months, about 14 stayed remitted and approximately 12 progressed. It was after a median 12 months of treatment, range 6 to 36, that response samples were taken.

Regarding the study as a whole: Public clonotypes (which were uncommon) either contracted or remained stable on treatment.

V dropped 5 bases and J dropped 5 bases, with 10 bases sitting between them. CDR1 is MGHRA and CDR2 is YSYEKL in the germline V gene. CDR3 length: 13 amino acids. TCRdb's table, derived via immunoSEQ multiplex PCR, lists solely in-frame clones and lacks some. Among nearly 300,000 clones listed, approximately 76% were seen once. This receptor was obtained from a human donor with chronic lymphocytic leukemia. The chain couples TRBV4-1 to TRBJ1-5, with D tentatively TRBD1 (5 bases). The sample was PBMCs, taken at disease progression, from a patient treated with ibrutinib. This CDR3 reads CASSDRRYQPQHF. As DNA, the CDR3 is TGCGCCAGCAGCGACAGACGATATCAGCCCCAGCATTTT.